This TCR beta chain was recovered during a study of cytomegalovirus exposure and HLA in healthy donors (dated by TCRdb to the late 2010s). Regarding the research as a whole: In an earlier analysis of 587 of the donors, less than 350 Gb of sequence data and just under 120 million unique TCR beta sequences from roughly 180 million T cells were reported. The number of donors typed differed by locus, with about 629-630 for A, B, C, DRB1 and DQB1, around 500 for DQA1, about 610 for DPA1, and 472 for DPB1. HLA typing covered class I and class II loci at four-digit resolution. In the later analysis, no new phenotypic data were used to find candidate immune exposures; instead, reliance was placed on TCR beta sequences and their occurrence across donors. An early release covering 550 to 700 HLA-typed donors comprised roughly 300 gigabases of sequencing data and around 85 million unique TCR sequences. To study patterns of TCR occurrence, a later analysis re-analyzed previously published TCR beta repertoires from 550 to 800 donors and added high-resolution HLA genotyping. Among around 400 genotyped donors of the cohort, an average of approximately 240,000 unique TCR beta nucleotide sequences was sequenced per donor, of which roughly 17% were non-productive. Donor age, sex, ethnicity and CMV serostatus were collected together with the repertoire data. The genetic ancestry cluster associated with self-reported Caucasian donors included about 84% of the roughly 360 genotyped donors. The study profiled the T cell repertoires of around 700 subjects by immunosequencing and related them to cytomegalovirus serostatus. Besides the first cohort of hundreds of subjects, a separate validation cohort made up of 120 different subjects was used. An earlier analysis of 587 of the donors used high-throughput TCR beta sequencing to judge whether each TCR beta V gene segment behaved as functional or pseudogenic. The aim of the study was to test whether cataloging public T cell receptors could identify signatures of past pathogen exposure. All discovery cohort repertoires had been generated on a single sequencing platform. Roughly 5 DR-DQ haplotypes were handled as single units for association and clustering, since linkage in the cohort was strong. A later genetic analysis took genome-wide SNP genotypes for about three fifths of the 666 donors and used that subset as a discovery cohort. To predict cytomegalovirus infection status, the study combined high-throughput TCR immunosequencing, statistical association of individual TCRs with disease status, and machine learning.

Comment on this clone: The antigen it binds to is not known. No much larger clonotype is one base removed from it; base qualities were not supplied.

The cohort comprised around 700 healthy bone marrow donors. All cohort members were sampled while nominally healthy, although unrecorded immune exposures were likely present. The donor was CMV seronegative and belonged to the group of over 350 seronegative cohort members. Each donor provided a peripheral blood sample, and peripheral blood mononuclear cells were used for TCR beta sequencing. The Qiagen DNeasy Blood Extraction Kit was used to extract genomic DNA from the blood cell samples. V is cut by 2 bases and J by 2 bases, and the space between the germline ends is 13 bases. The CDR3 holds 15 amino acids from the cysteine to the phenylalanine. Just CDR3 DNA is preserved here, 45 bases in frame from base 1. Looking up the germline V gene yields CDR1 SGHRS and CDR2 YFSETQ. What the authors observed across the whole study: Correlated functional status among segregating V segments might reflect linkage disequilibrium, but an unknown experimental factor could not be ruled out. Roughly uniform sequencing depth across donors was assumed in presence/absence analyses, although this assumption may not hold. The 87-base-pair reads could not distinguish some IMGT-functional V segments, including TRBV6-2 and TRBV6-3, so those segments were excluded. When HLA alleles, especially DR and DQ, strongly co-occurred, TCR associations were difficult to assign to individual alleles. Most TCR sequences were observed very rarely across donors, whereas some public TCRs were present in many individuals. In an earlier analysis of around 500 of the donors, most TCR beta V segments appeared in productive rearrangements about 90% or about 30% of the time, broadly matching IMGT annotations. The classifier was reported to diagnose cytomegalovirus status with high specificity and sensitivity in both the original cohort and the validation cohort. In a later genetic analysis, fewer N-insertions in productive TCRs were reported among donors in an Asian-associated ancestry cluster than the approximately 670-donor mean. Most CMV-associated TCR beta chains appeared to be HLA-restricted in a later analysis, and the HLA associations seemed to be driven largely by CMV exposure. A later analysis found that HLA-associated TCR beta chains were more clonally expanded and had lower generation probabilities than equally common non-associated chains. About 17 rarely observed V segments, including chromosome 9 orphons, were excluded from the earlier analysis of about 600 of the donors because counts were too low. The only immune exposure information available for the cohort was CMV serostatus. Three of the identified cytomegalovirus-associated TCR beta chains were confirmed in vitro to be specific for cytomegalovirus antigens. HLA typing was unavailable for some donors at each locus, so association tests used only the typed subset. In a later analysis, several top co-occurrence clusters were reported to appear linked to parvovirus B19, influenza, CMV and Epstein-Barr virus. A later analysis associated about 17,000 TCR beta sequences with specific HLA alleles at a false discovery rate of 0.05. A later analysis found that TCR association rates varied across HLA loci, with DRB1 alleles showing the most associated TCRs and HLA-C alleles the fewest. An association between a missense DCLRE1C variant and V-gene and J-gene trimming of TCR beta chains was found in a later genetic analysis and replicated in an independent cohort. A further reported finding was that TCR beta sequences accurately predicted the HLA-A and HLA-B alleles for most subjects in the first cohort. A cluster of highly shared sequence variants was judged likely to represent a technical artifact of the sequencing pipeline. A total of 150 to 200 TCR beta chains were listed by the study as associated with cytomegalovirus. Only TCR beta chains were sequenced in this cohort, and the absence of alpha or paired-chain data limited detectable features. The authors suggested that the approach could potentially be extended to other disease states and immunological phenotypes.

Receptors were amplified or captured by the immunoSEQ multiplex PCR assay. For the multiplex PCR, a mixture combining 60 forward primers for TCR Vbeta segments and 13 reverse primers for TCR Jbeta segments was used. The CDR3 region of rearranged TCR beta genes was amplified from genomic DNA with a multiplex PCR assay. The Illumina HiSeq System was used to sequence the amplified TCR beta libraries as 87-base-pair reads. Processing in the source paper ran as follows. A later analysis counted 65 million to 90 million unique TCR beta chains across the 600 to 850 repertoires, and around 9.9 million of these chains were shared by at least two donors. Raw reads were error-corrected and collapsed into unique sequences with a nearest-neighbor algorithm that merged closely related sequences to remove PCR and sequencing errors. V, D and J gene segments were assigned by aligning CDR3 sequences to IMGT reference sequences. Each retained sequence needed at least a six-nucleotide match to both a V gene segment and a J gene segment. Rearrangements were called productive when the CDR3 lacked stop codons and stayed in frame with V and J; all others were non-productive. Following IMGT convention, CDR3 was defined as the stretch from the second conserved V-encoded cysteine up to the conserved J-encoded phenylalanine. In an earlier analysis of approximately 500 of the donors, sequences lacking an unambiguous match to a single V gene segment were excluded. An earlier analysis of about 600 of the donors called V segments functional above 56.7% productive rearrangements and segregating when the between-donor standard deviation exceeded 5%. A statistical classification framework was built to diagnose cytomegalovirus status from the catalog of TCR beta chain sequences. In a later analysis, V and J genes were assigned by comparing TCR nucleotide sequences against IMGT/GENE-DB human TR gene sequences. Using the TCRdist pipeline, a later analysis assigned CDR3 sequences along with most-parsimonious VDJ recombination scenarios. A later analysis defined each TCR beta chain by its CDR3 amino acid sequence plus V-gene family, and excluded reads lacking a unique V-gene family. A later analysis removed 550 to 650 highly shared, low-generation-probability nucleotide sequences to deal with suspected cross-contamination and a sequencing artifact. A later analysis calculated a clonal expansion index for each public chain from normalized within-repertoire ranks of inferred template counts. Generation probabilities in a later analysis came from a VDJ recombination model fitted to out-of-frame rearrangements, and those results were checked against IGoR. In a later analysis, TCR-TCR, TCR-HLA and TCR-CMV co-occurrence was scored with hypergeometric tests, and a repertoire-size bias correction was applied to TCR pairs. A later analysis estimated false discovery rates by permuting HLA or CMV assignments 20 times. A later analysis grouped co-occurring TCRs with DBSCAN, adding TCRdist sequence similarity when clustering within HLA-allele-positive subsets. For co-occurrence clustering, repertoires with fewer than 30,000 or more than 120,000 public chains were excluded, along with 5 or 6 repertoires with anomalous nucleotide sharing. What TCRdb holds here is the immuneACCESS table cut down to in-frame rearrangements. Part of the clones is not present; checked against another copy, under half of the missing clones reflect an unresolved V gene, and the others are unexplained. The D gene and trimming were derived from the DNA, and the V and J assignments and clone size from that table. Present in this sample are 120,000 to 150,000 clones, 79% of which were seen just once. The top ten hold about 0.97% of the sample.

Sequences were obtained from PBMCs. The chain uses TRBV5-1 and TRBJ2-5; the best D guess is TRBD1, with 6 bases matching. The receptor was isolated from a man between 18 and 35 years old in good health and CMV-seronegative. The CDR3 reads CASSLDRHAQETQYF. The DNA sequence is given as TGCGCCAGCAGCTTAGACAGGCACGCTCAAGAGACCCAGTACTTC.